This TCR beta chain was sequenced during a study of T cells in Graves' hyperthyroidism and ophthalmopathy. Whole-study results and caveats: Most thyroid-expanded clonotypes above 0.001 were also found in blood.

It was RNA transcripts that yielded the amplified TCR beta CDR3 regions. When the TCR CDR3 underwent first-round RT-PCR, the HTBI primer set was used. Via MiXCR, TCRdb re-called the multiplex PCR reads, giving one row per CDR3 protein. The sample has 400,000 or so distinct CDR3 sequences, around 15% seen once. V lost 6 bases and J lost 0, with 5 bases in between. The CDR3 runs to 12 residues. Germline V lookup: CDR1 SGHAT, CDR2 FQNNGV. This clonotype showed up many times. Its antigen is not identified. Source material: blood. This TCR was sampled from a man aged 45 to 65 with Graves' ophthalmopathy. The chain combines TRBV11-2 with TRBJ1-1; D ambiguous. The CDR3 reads CASRRLNTEAFF. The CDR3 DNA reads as TGTGCCAGCAGGAGGTTGAACACTGAAGCTTTCTTT. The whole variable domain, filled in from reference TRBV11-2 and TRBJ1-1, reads EAGVAQSPRYKIIEKRQSVAFWCNPISGHATLYWYQQILGQGPKLLIQFQNNGVVDDSQLPKDRFSAERLKGVDSTLKIQPAKLEDSAVYLCASRRLNTEAFFGQGTRLTVV.